What follows are 19 T cell receptor beta chains derived from one specimen sequenced in a study of cytomegalovirus exposure and HLA in healthy donors. With 60 Vbeta and 13 Jbeta primers, the PCR was carried out. TCRdb's table, derived via immunoSEQ multiplex PCR, lists solely in-frame clones and lacks some. The table records some 76,000 clones, more than 80% of them present only once. The sequencing sample was made of PBMCs. These receptors were obtained from a woman younger than 45 in good health and CMV-seronegative.

V and J are TRBV25-1 and TRBJ2-3; 12 nucleotides match TRBD2. The V gene end was trimmed by 10 bases and the J gene end by 5 bases; junction bases not matched to a gene: 4. This CDR3 has 13 amino acids. The germline CDR1 and CDR2 sequences are MGHDK and SYGVNS. The CDR3 DNA follows: TGTGCCACCAAACTAGCGGGAGGAGATACGCAGTATTTT. It translates to CATKLAGGDTQYF.

Details on this clone: This same CDR3 is encoded by further DNA sequences in the sample. The rearrangement joins TRBV5-1 to TRBJ1-2; 8 bases map to TRBD1. The V segment lost 5 bases and the J segment 12 bases; nucleotides outside the gene matches: 15. This CDR3 comprises 14 residues. The germline gives CDR1 SGHRS, CDR2 YFSETQ. In DNA, the CDR3 is TGCGCCAGCAGACAATGGACAGGGTCGGGGGTAAACACCTTC. This gives the protein CASRQWTGSGVNTF.

The rearrangement links TRBV5-1 to TRBJ2-3, with TRBD2 identical over 12 bases. After removal of 0 bases from V and 7 bases from J, the junction contained 9 bases not matched to a gene. Germline V gene sequence: CDR1 SGHRS, CDR2 YFSETQ. The CDR3 totals 17 residues. This CDR3 reads CASSLEWLAGGPNTQYF. CDR3 bases: TGCGCCAGCAGCTTGGAGTGGCTAGCGGGAGGGCCGAATACGCAGTATTTT. The full variable domain, in which reference TRBV5-1 and TRBJ2-3 provide the parts outside the CDR3, is KAGVTQTPRYLIKTRGQQVTLSCSPISGHRSVSWYQQTPGQGLQFLFEYFSETQRNKGNFPGRFSGRQFSNSRSEMNVSTLELGDSALYLCASSLEWLAGGPNTQYFGPGTRLTVL.

The chain couples TRBV4-2 to TRBJ2-7, with D maybe TRBD2 (7 bases). CDR1 and CDR2 (germline): LGHNA, YNFKEQ. V lost 3 bases and J lost 5, with 23 bases in between. This CDR3 region has 17 residues. DNA for the CDR3: TGTGCCAGCAGCCAGGATCCGGGGGCGGGAGATTCCCACGAGCAGTACTTC. Residues: CASSQDPGAGDSHEQYF.

This chain uses TRBV6-1 with TRBJ2-2, with TRBD1 matching over 7 bases. Germline CDR1 is MNHNS and CDR2 is SASEGT. V shed 6 bases, J shed 1 base, and the junction held 2 bases outside the gene matches. The CDR3 is made up of 14 amino acids. The CDR3 loop is CASRTGWNTGELFF. CDR3 DNA: TGTGCCAGCAGGACAGGGTGGAACACCGGGGAGCTGTTTTTT.

The DNA of the CDR3 is TGTGCAAGTCGCTCACTGACAGGGGCGGGCTTCTACGAGCAGTACTTC. This sequence encodes CASRSLTGAGFYEQYF. The rearrangement uses TRBV12-2 and TRBJ2-5; TRBD1 is taken as the D call from the table, unchecked against the DNA. TRBJ2-7 matches the DNA end more closely, so the J call is doubtful. TRBV12-2 is given as a pseudogene. The CDR3 totals 16 residues.

The chain carries TRBV19 and TRBJ1-2, with D unclear. CDR1 is LNHDA and CDR2 is SQIVND in the germline V gene (reference sequence). Trimming left V 2 bases short and J 4 bases short, with 14 bases between. The CDR3 consists of 15 residues. CDR3 sequence reads: CASSIWAPELYGYTF. The CDR3, as DNA: TGTGCCAGTAGTATATGGGCCCCTGAACTCTATGGCTACACCTTC.

The CDR3 region has the DNA TGTGCCAGCAGCTTAGTGCCACACAGCAATCAGCCCCAGCATTTT. It is translated as CASSLVPHSNQPQHF. The chain uses TRBV7-2 and TRBJ1-5; D is unresolved. Germline loops: CDR1 SGHTA, CDR2 FQGNSA. This CDR3 comprises 15 residues. The germline V and J ends were trimmed by 1 base and 1 base, with 8 bases remaining between them.

The CDR3 is CASSEVAGSTDTQYF. CDR3 DNA: TGTGCCAGCAGTGAGGTAGCGGGTTCCACAGATACGCAGTATTTT. This chain connects TRBV25-1 to TRBJ2-3; 7 bases map to TRBD2. V lost 3 bases to trimming and J lost 2 bases; unmatched junction nucleotides: 5. CDR1 is MGHDK, CDR2 SYGVNS, per germline. The CDR3 is 15 amino acids. Filled out from reference TRBV25-1 and TRBJ2-3, the complete variable domain reads EADIYQTPRYLVIGTGKKITLECSQTMGHDKMYWYQQDPGMELHLIHYSYGVNSTEKGDLSSESTVSRIRTEHFPLTLESARPSHTSQYLCASSEVAGSTDTQYFGPGTRLTVL.

V is TRBV7-3 and J is TRBJ2-7; D not certain. The V end lost 3 bases, the J end lost 0 bases, and 6 bases lay between the germline ends. From germline, CDR1 is SGHTA and CDR2 FQGTGA. This CDR3 spans 13 amino acids. The CDR3 region is CASSFASSYEQYF. The DNA for the CDR3 is TGTGCCAGCAGCTTTGCTAGCTCCTACGAGCAGTACTTC. Drawing the rest from reference TRBV7-3 and TRBJ2-7, the complete variable domain is GAGVSQTPSNKVTEKGKYVELRCDPISGHTALYWYRQSLGQGPEFLIYFQGTGAADDSGLPNDRFFAVRPEGSVSTLKIQRTERGDSAVYLCASSFASSYEQYFGPGTRLTVT.

The chain employs TRBV4-2 and TRBJ2-3, with 7 bases lining up with TRBD2. The V gene's germline CDR1 is LGHNA and CDR2 YNFKEQ. With V trimmed by 1 base and J by 1 base, 8 bases remained unmatched. The CDR3 sequence is 17 residues long. CDR3 sequence reads: CASSQGQGGRGTDTQYF. The CDR3 DNA reads as TGTGCCAGCAGCCAAGGTCAGGGCGGGAGAGGCACAGATACGCAGTATTTT.

This clone appeared a single time. V and J are TRBV10-3 and TRBJ2-4, with 10 nucleotides matching TRBD2. In germline, CDR1 is ENHRY, CDR2 SYGVKD. V shed 5 bases and J 0 bases; nucleotides not matched to a gene: 10. This CDR3 has 18 residues. The CDR3 coding sequence is TGTGCCATCAGTAACCAGCGGGAGGGCCTCGAAGCCAAAAACATTCAGTACTTC. This gives the protein CAISNQREGLEAKNIQYF.

In the case of this clone: One junction end disagrees with the germline gene, perhaps due to a read error. The chain couples TRBV23-1 to TRBJ2-7, with D perhaps matching TRBD1 (5 bases). TRBV23-1 is noted as an ORF with a role that remains uncertain. CDR3 size: 13 residues. CDR3 amino acids: CARDTLKGYERYF. DNA of the CDR3: TGCGCCAGGGACACCCTAAAGGGCTACGAGCGGTACTTC.

V usage is TRBV7-9 and J usage is TRBJ2-5; TRBD2 agrees at 12 bases. CDR1 SEHNR and CDR2 FQNEAQ come from the germline V gene (reference sequence). This CDR3 has 15 residues. With 2 bases clipped from V and 5 bases from J, the junction kept 3 bases outside the gene matches. The CDR3 DNA sequence: TGTGCCAGCAGCTTACTAGCGGGAGGGGCGGAGACCCAGTACTTC. Its protein product is CASSLLAGGAETQYF.

V is TRBV19 and J is TRBJ2-7; D unresolved. V dropped 5 bases and J dropped 4 bases, with 9 bases sitting between them. This CDR3 contains 12 residues. Looked up from germline, CDR1 is LNHDA and CDR2 is SQIVND (reference sequence). DNA of the CDR3: TGTGCCAGTAGTCCGGCCGGGTACGAGCAGTACTTC. Residues: CASSPAGYEQYF.

The chain recombines TRBV19 with TRBJ1-2; 11 bases are shared with TRBD1. This CDR3 contains 15 residues. Germline trimming cut 4 bases from V and 4 bases from J; bases unmatched to any gene: 5. CDR1 is LNHDA and CDR2 is SQIVND in the germline V gene (reference sequence). In nucleotides, the CDR3 is TGTGCCAGTAGTACTCGGACAGGGGGCCTCTATGGCTACACCTTC. As protein: CASSTRTGGLYGYTF. The variable domain in full, with the rest retrieved from reference TRBV19 and TRBJ1-2, is DGGITQSPKYLFRKEGQNVTLSCEQNLNHDAMYWYRQDPGQGLRLIYYSQIVNDFQKGDIAEGYSVSREKKESFPLTVTSAQKNPTAFYLCASSTRTGGLYGYTFGSGTRLTVV.

This chain uses TRBV6-1 with TRBJ2-7; 7 bases agree with TRBD2. The germline CDR1 and CDR2 sequences are MNHNS and SASEGT. Trimming at V came to 1 base and at J to 5 bases, leaving 5 bases not matched to a gene. The CDR3 has 14 residues. Written as DNA, the CDR3 is TGTGCCAGCAGTGAAGAGGCGGGAGTACACGAGCAGTACTTC. This codes for CASSEEAGVHEQYF.

V and J are TRBV19 and TRBJ1-2; 11 bases line up with TRBD1. With 4 bases clipped from V and 3 bases from J, the junction kept 1 base outside the gene matches. Germline CDR1 LNHDA, CDR2 SQIVND (reference sequence). The CDR3 spans 14 residues. CDR3 coding DNA: TGTGCCAGTAGTAGGGACAGGGGGGACTATGGCTACACCTTC. Translated: CASSRDRGDYGYTF.

The J gene is TRBJ2-2, the V gene TRBV9, with 7 bases identical to TRBD1. The trim removed 0 bases at V and 3 bases at J, leaving 2 bases unmatched. The CDR3 covers 15 residues. The V gene's germline CDR1 is SGDLS and CDR2 YYNGEE. CDR3 amino acids: CASSVDRGHTGELFF. The CDR3 DNA reads TGTGCCAGCAGCGTAGACAGGGGTCACACCGGGGAGCTGTTTTTT. Using reference TRBV9 and TRBJ2-2 for the parts outside the CDR3, the full variable domain is DSGVTQTPKHLITATGQRVTLRCSPRSGDLSVYWYQQSLDQGLQFLIQYYNGEERAKGNILERFSAQQFPDLHSELNLSSLELGDSALYFCASSVDRGHTGELFFGEGSRLTVL.